This T cell receptor (beta chain) was sequenced in a study of control samples from healthy donors and cancer patients. Assay: immunoSEQ multiplex PCR; the TCRdb copy retains only in-frame clones and omits some. The sample holds roughly 95,000 clones, roughly 89% seen once. The CDR3 loop spans 15 amino acids. Trimming removed 5 bases from V and 1 base from J, with 12 bases in between. CDR1 and CDR2 from the germline V gene are SGHVS and FQNEAQ. This receptor was obtained from a human donor in good health. The donor label of this sample is uncertain. This chain joins TRBV7-8 and TRBJ1-3; D may be TRBD1 (5 bases). The material sequenced was blood. CDR3 amino acids: CASSPDINSGNTIYF. The CDR3 DNA sequence: TGTGCCAGCAGCCCGGACATAAATTCTGGAAACACCATATATTTT.